The clone carrying this T cell receptor (beta chain) showed up just a few times. Its antigen remains unidentified. The record originates from a study of post-analysis software for immune sequencing data. Study results and limitations: Elevated frequency relative to controls characterized roughly five TRBV segments in patients, TRBV5-6, TRBV5-1 and TRBV20-1 among them. Those samples that were prepared in the same batch co-clustered strongly by F measure.

The CDR3 length is 16 residues. Germline CDR1 and CDR2: SGHRS and YFSETQ. The ends lost 9 bases at V and 5 bases at J; junction bases unmatched: 18. cDNA libraries of TCR beta carried unique molecular identifiers. TCRdb re-derived calls from the PCR reads in MiXCR, one entry per CDR3 protein. The sample carries about 760,000 distinct CDR3 sequences, around 27% recorded once. The chain links TRBV5-1 to TRBJ2-3; 7 bases align to TRBD1. The sequence derives from a girl between 10 and 17 years old with multiple sclerosis. Sequencing used blood. The CDR3 DNA is TGCGCCACCCGATTAACGACAGGGAGAATCGGAGATACGCAGTATTTT. Protein sequence: CATRLTTGRIGDTQYF.